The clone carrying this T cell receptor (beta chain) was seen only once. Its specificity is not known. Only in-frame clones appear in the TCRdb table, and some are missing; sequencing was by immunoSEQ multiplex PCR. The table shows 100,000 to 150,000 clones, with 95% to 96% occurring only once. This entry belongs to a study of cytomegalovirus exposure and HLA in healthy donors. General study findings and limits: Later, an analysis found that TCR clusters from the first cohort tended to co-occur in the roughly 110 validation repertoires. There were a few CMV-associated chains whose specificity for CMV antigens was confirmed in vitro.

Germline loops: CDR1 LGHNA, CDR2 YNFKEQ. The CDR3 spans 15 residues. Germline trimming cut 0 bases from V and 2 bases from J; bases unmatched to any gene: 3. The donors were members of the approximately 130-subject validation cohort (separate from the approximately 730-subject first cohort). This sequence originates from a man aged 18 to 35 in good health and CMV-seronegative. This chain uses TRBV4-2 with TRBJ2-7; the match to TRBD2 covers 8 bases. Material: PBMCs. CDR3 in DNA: TGTGCCAGCAGCCAAGATAGCGGGAATACCTACGAGCAGTACTTC. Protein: CASSQDSGNTYEQYF.